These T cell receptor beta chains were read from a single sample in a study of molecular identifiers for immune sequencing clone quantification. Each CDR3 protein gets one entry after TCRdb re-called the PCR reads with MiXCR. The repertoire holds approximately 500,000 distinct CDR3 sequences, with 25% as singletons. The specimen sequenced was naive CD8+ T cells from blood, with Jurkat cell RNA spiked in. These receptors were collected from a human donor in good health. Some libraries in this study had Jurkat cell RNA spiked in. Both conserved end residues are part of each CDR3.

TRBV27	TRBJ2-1	CASSLVLAASGNEQFF
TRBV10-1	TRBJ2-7	CASSLRDRYSYEQYF
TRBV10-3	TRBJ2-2	CAISEWTGDTGELFF
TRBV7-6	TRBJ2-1	CASSFGGSSYNEQFF
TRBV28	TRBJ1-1	CASSDGYLNTEAFF
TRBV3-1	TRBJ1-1	CASSQGIRIDTEAFF
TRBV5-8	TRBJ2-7	CASSLGAGIVAYEQYF
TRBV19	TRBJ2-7	CASLAPETYEQYF
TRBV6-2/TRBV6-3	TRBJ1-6	CASSYYGTVWPPLHF
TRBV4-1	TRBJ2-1	CASSSSVSYNEQFF
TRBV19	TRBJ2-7	CASSTSGVSYEQYF
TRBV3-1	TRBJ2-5	CASSQGLAGGQSETQYF
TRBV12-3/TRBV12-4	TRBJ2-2	CASSTQKGGVRANTVELFF
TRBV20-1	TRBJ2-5	CSARVGQETQYF
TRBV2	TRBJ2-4	CASRIAGLAKNIQYF
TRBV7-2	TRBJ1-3	CASSLGWPTGGGNTIYF
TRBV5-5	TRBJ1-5	CASSTHISNQPQHF
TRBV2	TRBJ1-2	CASSDRVRGYGYTF
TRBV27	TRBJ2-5	CASSFTVQETQYF
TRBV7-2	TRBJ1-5	CASSPGLGQPQHF
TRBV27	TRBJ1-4	CASSQSGPGTGEWWDEKLFF
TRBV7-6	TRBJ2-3	CASSFYTDTQYF
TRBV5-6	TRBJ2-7	CASSLIIGQGYEQYF
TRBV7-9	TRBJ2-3	CASSPAATDTQYF
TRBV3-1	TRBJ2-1	CASSGEARGVAYNEQFF
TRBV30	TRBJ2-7	CAWSVGDRADEQYF
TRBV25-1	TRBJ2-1	CASSGPGSYNEQFF
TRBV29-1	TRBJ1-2	CSVGQGSYGYTF